This TCR beta chain was observed in a study of Ad26.COV2.S vaccination and SARS-CoV-2 variants. The CDR3 runs to 20 residues. Germline CDR1 reads LGHNA; CDR2 reads YNFKEQ. V lost 0 bases to trimming and J lost 0 bases; unmatched junction nucleotides: 12. Profiled with immunoSEQ multiplex PCR; TCRdb holds only in-frame clones, not every one. The sample records 350,000 to 500,000 clones, 90% being singletons. As to treatment: over 15 received Ad26.COV2.S at low or high dose, single or two shots; about 5 received placebo; per-sample allocation not given. Each sample was drawn 63 days after the first injection (of vaccine or placebo).

The sequenced sample was peripheral blood, obtained in a trial of Ad26.COV2.S vaccine versus placebo. This receptor was obtained from a person aged 18 to 65 who received the Ad26.COV2.S COVID-19 vaccine or a placebo. The genes are TRBV4-2 and TRBJ2-7; TRBD2 matches 12 bases. The CDR3 loop reads CASSQDSGLAGGVISYEQYF. CDR3 DNA sequence: TGTGCCAGCAGCCAAGATTCGGGGCTAGCGGGAGGGGTGATCTCCTACGAGCAGTACTTC.